This TCR beta chain came from a study of T cell responses to AZD1222 COVID-19 vaccine. General study results and limits: Spike-specific TCR depth and breadth grew after two AZD1222 doses.

A word on this clone: The antigen is unknown.

Measured with immunoSEQ multiplex PCR; TCRdb has only the in-frame clones, and not every one. The sample shows 150,000 or so clones, approximately 90% of them seen only once. Sequencing was performed on peripheral blood, taken on day 0 of AZD1222 vaccination. The receptor was isolated from an adult in good health.

The CDR3 loop reads CASSRQGGSSYNEQFF. CDR3 DNA sequence: TGTGCCAGCAGTCGACAGGGCGGGAGCTCCTACAATGAGCAGTTCTTC. The V and J genes are TRBV6-4 and TRBJ2-1; TRBD1 or TRBD2 may be the D gene (7 bases each). CDR1 and CDR2 from the germline V gene are MRHNA and SNTAGT. With 5 bases removed from V and 0 bases from J, the gap between germline ends came to 14 bases. The CDR3 is made up of 16 amino acids.